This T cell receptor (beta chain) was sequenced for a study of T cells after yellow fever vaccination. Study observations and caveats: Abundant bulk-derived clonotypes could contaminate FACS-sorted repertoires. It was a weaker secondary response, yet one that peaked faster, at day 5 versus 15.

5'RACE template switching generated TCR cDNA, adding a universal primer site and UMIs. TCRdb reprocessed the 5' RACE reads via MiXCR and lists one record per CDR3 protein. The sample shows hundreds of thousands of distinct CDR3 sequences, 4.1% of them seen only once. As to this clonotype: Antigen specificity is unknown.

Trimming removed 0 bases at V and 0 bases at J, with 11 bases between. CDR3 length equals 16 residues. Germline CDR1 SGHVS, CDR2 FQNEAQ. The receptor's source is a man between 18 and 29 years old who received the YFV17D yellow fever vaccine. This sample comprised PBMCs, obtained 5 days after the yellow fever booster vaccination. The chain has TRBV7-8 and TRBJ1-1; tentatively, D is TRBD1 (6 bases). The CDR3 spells CASSLATGTLNTEAFF. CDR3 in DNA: TGTGCCAGCAGCTTAGCGACCGGGACACTGAACACTGAAGCTTTCTTT.